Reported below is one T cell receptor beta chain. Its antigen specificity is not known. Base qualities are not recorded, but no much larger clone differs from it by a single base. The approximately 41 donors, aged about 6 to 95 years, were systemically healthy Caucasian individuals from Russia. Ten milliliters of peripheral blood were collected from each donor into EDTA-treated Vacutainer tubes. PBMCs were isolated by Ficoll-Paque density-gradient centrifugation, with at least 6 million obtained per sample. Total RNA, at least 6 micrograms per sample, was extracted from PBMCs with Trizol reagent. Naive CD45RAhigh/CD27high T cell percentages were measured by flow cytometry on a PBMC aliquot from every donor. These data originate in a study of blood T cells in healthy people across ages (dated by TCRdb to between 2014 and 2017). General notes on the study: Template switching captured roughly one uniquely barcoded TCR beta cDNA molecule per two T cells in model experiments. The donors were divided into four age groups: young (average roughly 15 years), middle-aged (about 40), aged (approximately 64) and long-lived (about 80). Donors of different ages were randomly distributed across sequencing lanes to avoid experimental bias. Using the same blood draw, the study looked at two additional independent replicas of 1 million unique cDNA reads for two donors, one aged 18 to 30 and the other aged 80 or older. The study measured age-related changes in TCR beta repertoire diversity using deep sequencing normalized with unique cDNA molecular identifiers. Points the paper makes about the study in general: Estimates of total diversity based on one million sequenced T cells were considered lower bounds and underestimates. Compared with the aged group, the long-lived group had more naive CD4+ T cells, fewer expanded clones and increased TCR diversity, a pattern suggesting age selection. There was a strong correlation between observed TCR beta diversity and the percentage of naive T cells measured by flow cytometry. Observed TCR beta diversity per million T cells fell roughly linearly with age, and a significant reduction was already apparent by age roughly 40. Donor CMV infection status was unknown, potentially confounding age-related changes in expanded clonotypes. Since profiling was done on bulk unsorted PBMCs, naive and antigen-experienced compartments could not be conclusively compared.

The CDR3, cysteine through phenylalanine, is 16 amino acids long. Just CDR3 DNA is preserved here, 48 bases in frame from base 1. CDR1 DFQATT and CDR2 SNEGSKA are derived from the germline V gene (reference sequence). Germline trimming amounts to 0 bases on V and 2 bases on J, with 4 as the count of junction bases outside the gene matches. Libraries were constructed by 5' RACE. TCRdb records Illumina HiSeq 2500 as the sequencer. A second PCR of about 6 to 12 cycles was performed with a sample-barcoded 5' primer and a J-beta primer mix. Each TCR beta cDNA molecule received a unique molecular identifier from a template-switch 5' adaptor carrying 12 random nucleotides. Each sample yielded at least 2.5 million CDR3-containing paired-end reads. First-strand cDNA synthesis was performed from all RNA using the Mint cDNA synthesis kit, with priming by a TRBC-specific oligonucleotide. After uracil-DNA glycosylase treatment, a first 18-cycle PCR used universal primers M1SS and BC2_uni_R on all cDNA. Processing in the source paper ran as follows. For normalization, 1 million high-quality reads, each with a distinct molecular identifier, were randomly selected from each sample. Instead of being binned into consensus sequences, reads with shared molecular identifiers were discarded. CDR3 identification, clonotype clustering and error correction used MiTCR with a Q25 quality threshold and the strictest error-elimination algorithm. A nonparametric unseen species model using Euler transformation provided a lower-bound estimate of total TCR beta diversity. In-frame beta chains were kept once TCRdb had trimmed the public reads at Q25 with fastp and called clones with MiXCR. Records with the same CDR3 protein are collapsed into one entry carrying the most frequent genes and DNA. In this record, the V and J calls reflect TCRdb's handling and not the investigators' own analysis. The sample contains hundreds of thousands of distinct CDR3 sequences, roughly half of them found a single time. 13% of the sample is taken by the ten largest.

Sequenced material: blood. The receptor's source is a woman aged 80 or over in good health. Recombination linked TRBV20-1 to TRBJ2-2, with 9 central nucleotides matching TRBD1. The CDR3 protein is CSARDSGQGNTGELFF. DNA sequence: TGCAGTGCTAGAGATTCGGGACAGGGAAACACCGGGGAGCTGTTTTTT.